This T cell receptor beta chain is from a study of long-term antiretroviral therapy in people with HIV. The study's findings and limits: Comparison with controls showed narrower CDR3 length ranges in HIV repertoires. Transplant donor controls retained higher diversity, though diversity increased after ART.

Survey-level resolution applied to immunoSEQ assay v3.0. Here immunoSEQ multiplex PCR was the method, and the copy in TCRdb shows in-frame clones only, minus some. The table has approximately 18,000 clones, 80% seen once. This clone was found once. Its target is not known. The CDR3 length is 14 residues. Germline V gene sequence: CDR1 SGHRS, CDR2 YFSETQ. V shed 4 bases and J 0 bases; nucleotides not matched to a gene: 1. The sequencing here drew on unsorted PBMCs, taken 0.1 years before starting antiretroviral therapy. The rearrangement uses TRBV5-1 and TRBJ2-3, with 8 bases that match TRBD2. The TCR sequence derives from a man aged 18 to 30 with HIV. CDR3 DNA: TGCGCCAGCAGCCCGGGAGGGAGCACAGATACGCAGTATTTT. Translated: CASSPGGSTDTQYF.